The TCR beta chain described here comes from a study of blood T cells in healthy people across ages. The study, taken as a whole, reports: The fall in TCR beta diversity per million T cells was roughly linear with age.

The sample holds a few counts of this clonotype. Its antigen is not identified. For the second PCR, which ran for roughly 7 to 11 cycles, a sample-barcoded 5' primer and a J-beta primer mix were used. Every sample gave at least 3 million paired-end reads containing CDR3. MiXCR was run by TCRdb on the 5' RACE reads, yielding one entry per CDR3 protein. The sample yields about 970,000 distinct CDR3 sequences, roughly 51% seen once. The specimen was blood. The receptor was isolated from a woman in her sixties or seventies in good health.

The chain's CDR3 is CASSLTTGGAYEQYF. In nucleotides, the CDR3 is TGTGCCAGCAGTTTAACGACAGGGGGAGCCTACGAGCAGTACTTC. V is TRBV12-3 or TRBV12-4 and J is TRBJ2-7; 9 bases are a match to TRBD1. The CDR3 runs 15 residues. The V gene end was trimmed by 2 bases and the J gene end by 2 bases; junction bases not matched to a gene: 4.